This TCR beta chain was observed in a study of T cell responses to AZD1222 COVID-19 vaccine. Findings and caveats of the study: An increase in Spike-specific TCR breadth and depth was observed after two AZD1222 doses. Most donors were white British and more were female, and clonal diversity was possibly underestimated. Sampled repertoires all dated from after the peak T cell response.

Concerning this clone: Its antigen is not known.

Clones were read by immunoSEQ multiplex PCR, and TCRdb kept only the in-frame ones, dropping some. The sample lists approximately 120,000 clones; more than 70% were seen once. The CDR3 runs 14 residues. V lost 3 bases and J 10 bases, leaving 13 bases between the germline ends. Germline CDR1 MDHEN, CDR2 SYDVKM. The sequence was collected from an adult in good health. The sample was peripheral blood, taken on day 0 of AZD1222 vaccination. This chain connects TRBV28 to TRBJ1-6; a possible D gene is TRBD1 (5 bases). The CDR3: CASSLRQGLSPLHF. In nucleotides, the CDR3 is TGTGCCAGCAGTTTGAGGCAGGGTTTGTCACCCCTCCACTTT.